These 27 T cell receptor beta chains were all obtained from the same sample, sequenced in a study of early T cells in non-severe SARS-CoV-2 infection. TCRdb reprocessed the 5' RACE reads via MiXCR and lists one record per CDR3 protein. The table shows 40,000 or so distinct CDR3 sequences, with about 7.4% occurring only once. Sequenced here: whole blood, sampled at baseline. The receptors here all came from an adult who was a healthcare worker with PCR-confirmed SARS-CoV-2 infection or an uninfected control (not recorded which).

This chain connects TRBV15 to TRBJ2-3, with 9 bases aligning to TRBD2. The germline gives CDR1 LNHNV, CDR2 YYDKDF (reference sequence). CDR3 length: 14 amino acids. Trimming at V came to 10 bases and at J to 4 bases, leaving 9 bases not matched to a gene. CDR3 coding DNA: TGTGCCATACAAGGCGGGGGGGCGCCAGATACGCAGTATTTT. It specifies CAIQGGGAPDTQYF.

The J gene is TRBJ2-5, the V gene TRBV7-9; the D is unclear. From germline, CDR1 is SEHNR and CDR2 FQNEAQ (reference sequence). V shed 1 base and J shed 5 bases, with 8 bases lying between them. The length of the CDR3 is 13 residues. The CDR3 bases are TGTGCCAGCAGCTTAGGGGCGGAGGAGACCCAGTACTTC. It encodes CASSLGAEETQYF.

In this sample, this clonotype turned up a few times. This sequence joins TRBV20-1 and TRBJ2-5; maybe TRBD2 (5 bases). Per the germline V gene, CDR1 is DFQATT and CDR2 is SNEGSKA (reference sequence). V shed 2 bases and J shed 4 bases, with 20 bases lying between them. The CDR3 is 16 residues long. CDR3 in DNA: TGCAGTGCTAGACGTCCTGGTTATGATGGAGGAGAGACCCAGTACTTC. It yields the protein CSARRPGYDGGETQYF.

The chain is built from TRBV7-6 and TRBJ1-1; D not resolved. Germline CDR1 is SGHVS and CDR2 is FNYEAQ. The V gene lost 5 bases and the J gene lost 8 bases, with 15 bases spanning the gap. This CDR3 is 13 amino acids long. CDR3: CASSTGVGIEAFF. The CDR3 bases are TGTGCCAGCAGCACCGGAGTAGGGATCGAAGCTTTCTTT. The entire variable domain, with the rest obtained from reference TRBV7-6 and TRBJ1-1, is as follows: GAGVSQSPRYKVTKRGQDVALRCDPISGHVSLYWYRQALGQGPEFLTYFNYEAQQDKSGLPNDRFSAERPEGSISTLTIQRTEQRDSAMYRCASSTGVGIEAFFGQGTRLTVV.

This clonotype occurred many times. The gene calls are TRBV6-4 and TRBJ2-2, with D possibly TRBD1 on 5 matching bases. The germline gives CDR1 MRHNA, CDR2 SNTAGT. This CDR3 contains 14 residues. V shed 0 bases and J shed 3 bases, with 5 bases lying between them. Here the CDR3 reads CASSDSQDTGELFF. In DNA, the CDR3 is TGTGCCAGCAGTGACTCACAGGACACCGGGGAGCTGTTTTTT.

Many counts were recorded for this clonotype. The chain uses TRBV24-1 and TRBJ2-5, with a tentative D call TRBD1 (7 bases). This CDR3 region has 15 residues. CDR1 and CDR2 (germline): KGHDR, SFDVKD. V lost 4 bases and J 5 bases, leaving 16 bases between the germline ends. Here the CDR3 reads CATSDRQGLRETQYF. For the CDR3, the DNA is TGTGCCACCAGTGACCGACAGGGACTCAGGGAGACCCAGTACTTC.

This clonotype occurred many times. The chain combines TRBV7-9 with TRBJ1-6; no definite D call. This CDR3 contains 16 residues. V gave up 9 bases and J gave up 7 bases, with 22 bases separating them. Looked up from germline, CDR1 is SEHNR and CDR2 is FQNEAQ (reference sequence). DNA of the CDR3: TGTGCCAGATTGGCGGGCCCACTTGTACGGAATTCACCCCTCCACTTT. Encoded protein: CARLAGPLVRNSPLHF. The full variable domain, its missing parts supplied by reference TRBV7-9 and TRBJ1-6, is DTGVSQNPRHKITKRGQNVTFRCDPISEHNRLYWYRQTLGQGPEFLTYFQNEAQLEKSRLLSDRFSAERPKGSFSTLEIQRTEQGDSAMYLCARLAGPLVRNSPLHFGNGTRLTVT.

This clonotype was observed many times. This chain connects TRBV11-2 to TRBJ2-3; D is perhaps TRBD1 (5 bases). V gave up 6 bases and J gave up 1 base, with 20 bases separating them. Germline V gene data show CDR1 as SGHAT and CDR2 as FQNNGV. The CDR3 is made up of 17 amino acids. The CDR3 is CASRGLRTSAGTDTQYF. CDR3 nucleotide sequence: TGTGCCAGCAGGGGGCTGAGAACTTCAGCCGGCACAGATACGCAGTATTTT.

This clonotype was seen more than once but under ten times. The genes are TRBV3-1 and TRBJ1-5, with D possibly matching TRBD1 (6 bases). Germline V gives CDR1 LGHDT, CDR2 YNNKEL (reference sequence). The CDR3 extends over 13 amino acids. Trimming cost V 4 bases and J 4 bases, with 8 bases left between them. The CDR3 region has the DNA TGTGCCAGCAGCCGCCAGGGGAATCAGCCCCAGCATTTT. This codes for CASSRQGNQPQHF.

This clonotype was detected a few times. The rearrangement uses TRBV6-1 and TRBJ1-5; D gene ambiguous. The CDR3 runs to 14 residues. The germline CDR1 and CDR2 sequences are MNHNS and SASEGT. V was trimmed by 2 bases and J by 3 bases, leaving 8 bases between them. This chain's CDR3 is CASSESGSNQPQHF. In nucleotides, the CDR3 is TGTGCCAGCAGTGAATCAGGTTCCAATCAGCCCCAGCATTTT.

The V call is TRBV25-1, the J call TRBJ1-1; 10 bases agree with TRBD1. The V segment lost 7 bases and the J segment 11 bases; nucleotides outside the gene matches: 10. Germline V gives CDR1 MGHDK, CDR2 SYGVNS. The CDR3 contains 13 residues. This chain's CDR3 is CASNPRDRGFAFF. Here the CDR3 DNA reads TGTGCCAGCAATCCCCGGGACAGGGGTTTCGCTTTCTTT. The whole variable domain, remainder taken from reference TRBV25-1 and TRBJ1-1, is EADIYQTPRYLVIGTGKKITLECSQTMGHDKMYWYQQDPGMELHLIHYSYGVNSTEKGDLSSESTVSRIRTEHFPLTLESARPSHTSQYLCASNPRDRGFAFFGQGTRLTVV.

This chain uses TRBV20-1 with TRBJ2-2, with D uncertain. Germline V gives CDR1 DFQATT, CDR2 SNEGSKA (reference sequence). With 0 bases removed from V and 0 bases from J, the gap between germline ends came to 14 bases. The CDR3 runs to 17 residues. CDR3 bases: TGCAGTGCTAGAGATCTGGTCAAGGCAACGAACACCGGGGAGCTGTTTTTT. This encodes CSARDLVKATNTGELFF.

This clonotype has a count of ten or more. J is TRBJ1-2 and V is TRBV29-1, with no clear D. From germline, CDR1 is SQVTM and CDR2 ANQGSEA. Trimming stripped 3 bases from V and 4 bases from J, with 9 bases between. The CDR3 totals 12 residues. CDR3 in amino acids: CSVEVRTYGYTF. CDR3 nucleotides: TGCAGCGTTGAGGTCCGGACCTATGGCTACACCTTC.

The table lists this clonotype with a few counts. This chain connects TRBV7-2 to TRBJ1-5; D not certain. This CDR3 spans 14 amino acids. Trimming stripped 3 bases from V and 3 bases from J, with 9 bases between. Germline values: CDR1 SGHTA, CDR2 FQGNSA. The CDR3 nucleotides are TGTGCCAGCAGCTTCGAGAGATCCAATCAGCCCCAGCATTTT. Its translation: CASSFERSNQPQHF.

This clonotype has only a few counts. The chain couples TRBV5-1 to TRBJ2-3; D uncertain. V lost 0 bases to trimming and J lost 2 bases, with 7 bases between them. The germline CDR1 and CDR2 sequences are SGHRS and YFSETQ. This CDR3 comprises 14 residues. CDR3 sequence: CASSLGQPTDTQYF. The CDR3 DNA follows: TGCGCCAGCAGCTTGGGGCAGCCCACAGATACGCAGTATTTT.

This clonotype was seen more than once but under ten times. The chain employs TRBV7-2 and TRBJ1-1; the match to TRBD1 covers 9 bases. In germline, CDR1 is SGHTA, CDR2 FQGNSA. Trimming cost V 3 bases and J 3 bases; bases outside gene matches: 2. This CDR3 spans 14 amino acids. CDR3 amino acids: CASSFGQGYTEAFF. CDR3 DNA sequence: TGTGCCAGCAGCTTCGGACAGGGGTACACTGAAGCTTTCTTT.

This clonotype has only a few counts. The rearrangement joins TRBV10-3 to TRBJ2-2, with TRBD2 matching 13 bases. There are 20 residues in the CDR3. The germline V gene has CDR1 ENHRY and CDR2 SYGVKD. J gave up 3 bases and V 3 bases, and 13 bases lay outside the gene matches. CDR3 in amino acids: CAISDSKVGLAGKHTGELFF. In nucleotides, the CDR3 is TGTGCCATCAGTGACTCCAAGGTGGGACTAGCGGGGAAACACACCGGGGAGCTGTTTTTT.

As concerns this clonotype: This may be a read error: a much more frequent sequence differs by one nucleotide. V usage is TRBV14 and J usage is TRBJ2-7, with D possibly matching TRBD2 (5 bases). Germline V gene lookup returns CDR1 SGHDN and CDR2 FVKESK. CDR3 length: 17 amino acids. Trimming took off 4 bases at V and 5 bases at J, with 24 bases between the two ends. The CDR3 loop is CASSRDPWTPGKNEQYF. In DNA, the CDR3 is TGTGCCAGCAGCCGAGATCCGTGGACCCCGGGGAAGAACGAGCAGTACTTC.

This clonotype has a count of ten or more. The V gene is TRBV3-1, the J gene TRBJ1-1, with D perhaps matching TRBD1 (5 bases). Germline CDR1 LGHDT, CDR2 YNNKEL (reference sequence). Trimming took off 0 bases at V and 2 bases at J, with 10 bases between the two ends. CDR3 length: 15 residues. The CDR3 DNA is TGTGCCAGCAGCCAAGACCAGGGCTCCAACACTGAAGCTTTCTTT. Amino acids: CASSQDQGSNTEAFF.

This clonotype was observed a few times. The V and J genes are TRBV20-1 and TRBJ1-1; 8 positions agree with TRBD1. Germline values: CDR1 DFQATT, CDR2 SNEGSKA (reference sequence). The CDR3 has 15 amino acids. The V gene end was trimmed by 2 bases and the J gene end by 0 bases; junction bases not matched to a gene: 5. DNA for the CDR3: TGCAGTGCTAGACAGCGGGACAGGATGAACACTGAAGCTTTCTTT. Protein sequence: CSARQRDRMNTEAFF.

The chain employs TRBV7-9 and TRBJ2-5; D could derive from TRBD1 or TRBD2 (5 bases each). This CDR3 contains 15 residues. Germline CDR1 reads SEHNR; CDR2 reads FQNEAQ (reference sequence). Trimming removed 1 base at V and 9 bases at J, with 18 bases between. The CDR3 region is CASSLVGTGKEPQYF. The CDR3 nucleotides read TGTGCCAGCAGCTTAGTAGGGACCGGAAAGGAACCCCAGTACTTC.

J is TRBJ2-3 and V is TRBV5-4; TRBD2 matches at 13 bases. The CDR3 has 16 residues. Per germline, CDR1 SGHNT and CDR2 YYREEE (reference sequence). V was clipped by 4 bases and J by 5 bases; unmatched bases: 7. In DNA form, the CDR3 reads TGTGCCAGCAGCCCAAGACTAGCGGGGGGAGGAGATACGCAGTATTTT. This encodes CASSPRLAGGGDTQYF.

The chain links TRBV10-2 to TRBJ2-7; maybe TRBD1 (5 bases). The CDR3 has 13 amino acids. V shed 6 bases and J shed 2 bases, with 11 bases lying between them. Germline values: CDR1 WSHSY, CDR2 SAAADI. As DNA, the CDR3 is TGCGCCAGCAGGCCGACAGCAACCTACGAGCAGTACTTC. Its translation is CASRPTATYEQYF.

The sample holds many counts of this clonotype. The chain's CDR3 is CATRQGNTEAFF. CDR3 DNA: TGTGCCACCCGACAGGGCAACACTGAAGCTTTCTTT. The chain combines TRBV27 with TRBJ1-1; TRBD1 matches 7 bases. V was pared by 10 bases and J by 2 bases, with 4 bases of the junction left unmatched. CDR1 and CDR2 from the germline V gene are MNHEY and SMNVEV (reference sequence). The CDR3 is 12 residues long.

This clonotype has only a few counts. The chain couples TRBV24-1 to TRBJ2-7; 8 nucleotides match TRBD1. V lost 6 bases to trimming and J lost 2 bases; unmatched junction nucleotides: 11. Germline CDR1 KGHDR, CDR2 SFDVKD. The CDR3 loop spans 16 amino acids. CDR3 region: CATSRDRSPLPYEQYF. In nucleotides, the CDR3 is TGTGCCACCAGTCGGGACAGGTCCCCCCTTCCCTACGAGCAGTACTTC.

At least ten counts were recorded for this clonotype. V gene TRBV20-1 combines with J gene TRBJ2-7; no clear D gene. V was cut by 6 bases and J by 6 bases, with 15 bases left in between. Looked up from germline, CDR1 is DFQATT and CDR2 is SNEGSKA (reference sequence). This CDR3 has 12 amino acids. The CDR3 bases are TGCAGTGCAAGAAGGACCTGGGGCGAGCAGTACTTC. It encodes CSARRTWGEQYF.

The chain uses TRBV6-2 or TRBV6-3 and TRBJ2-2, with unresolved D. Trimming left V 5 bases short and J 3 bases short, with 22 bases between. The CDR3 loop spans 18 amino acids. The germline V gene encodes CDR1 MNHEY and CDR2 SVGEGT. The CDR3 here is CASSPPIFWISDTGELFF. The CDR3 region has the DNA TGTGCCAGCAGTCCCCCCATATTCTGGATCTCGGACACCGGGGAGCTGTTTTTT.